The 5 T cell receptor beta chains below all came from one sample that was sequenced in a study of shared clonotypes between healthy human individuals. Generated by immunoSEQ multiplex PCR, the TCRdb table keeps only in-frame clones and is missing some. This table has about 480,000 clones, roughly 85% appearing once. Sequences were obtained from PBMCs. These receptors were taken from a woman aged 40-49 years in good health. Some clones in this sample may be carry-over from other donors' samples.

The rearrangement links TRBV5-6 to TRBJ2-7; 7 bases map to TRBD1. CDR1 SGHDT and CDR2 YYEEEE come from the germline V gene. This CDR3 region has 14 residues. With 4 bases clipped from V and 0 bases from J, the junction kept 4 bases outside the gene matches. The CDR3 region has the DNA TGTGCCAGCAGCCGGCCAGGGGGCTCCTACGAGCAGTACTTC. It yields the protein CASSRPGGSYEQYF.

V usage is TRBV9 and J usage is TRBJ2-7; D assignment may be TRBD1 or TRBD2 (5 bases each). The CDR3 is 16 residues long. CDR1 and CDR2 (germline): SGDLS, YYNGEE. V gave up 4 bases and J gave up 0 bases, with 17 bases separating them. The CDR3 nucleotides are TGTGCCAGCAGCCCTCATCCGGGGCTAAACTCCTACGAGCAGTACTTC. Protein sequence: CASSPHPGLNSYEQYF.

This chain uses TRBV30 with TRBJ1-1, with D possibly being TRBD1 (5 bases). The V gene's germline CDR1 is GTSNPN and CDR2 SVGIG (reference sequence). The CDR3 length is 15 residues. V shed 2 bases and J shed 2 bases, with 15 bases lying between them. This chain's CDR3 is CAWSKIVGGNTEAFF. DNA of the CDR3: TGTGCCTGGAGTAAAATAGTGGGGGGAAACACTGAAGCTTTCTTT.

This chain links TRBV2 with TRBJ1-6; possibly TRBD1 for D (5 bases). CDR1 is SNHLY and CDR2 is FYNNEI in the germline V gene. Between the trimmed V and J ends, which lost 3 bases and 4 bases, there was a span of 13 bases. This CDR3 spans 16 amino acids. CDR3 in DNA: TGTGCCAGCAGTGAGGGGGTGGGAGCGTATAATTCACCCCTCCACTTT. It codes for CASSEGVGAYNSPLHF.

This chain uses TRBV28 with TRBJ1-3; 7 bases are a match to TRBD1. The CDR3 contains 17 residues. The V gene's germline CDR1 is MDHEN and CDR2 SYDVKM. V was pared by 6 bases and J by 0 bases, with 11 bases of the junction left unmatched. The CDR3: CASSLTGTVISGNTIYF. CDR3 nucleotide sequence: TGTGCCAGCAGCCTAACCGGGACAGTAATCTCTGGAAACACCATATATTTT.